The subject of this entry is one T cell receptor (beta chain). This entry is derived from a study of blood T cell repertoires in COVID-19. Study at large: COVID-19 samples, acute and convalescent, were from the United States, Italy and Spain. From T cells, B-cell-depleted T cells, or PBMCs came the material, which was cDNA or gDNA.

V was cut by 6 bases and J by 2 bases, with 11 bases left in between. The V gene's germline CDR1 is SNHLY and CDR2 FYNNEI. This CDR3 has 15 residues. Methods used by the authors: Estimates of nucleated cell counts were drawn from the amplification of reference gene primers. The assay was immunoSEQ multiplex PCR, and TCRdb's table has in-frame clones only and misses some. Clone size and V and J calls were adopted from that table, with D and trimming inferred from the DNA. This table holds around 160,000 clones, 81% found once. Sequencing used peripheral blood. The rearrangement joins TRBV2 to TRBJ1-6, with D possibly TRBD1 on 6 matching bases. The clonotype was recovered from a human donor with acute or convalescent COVID-19. The donor label of this sample is uncertain. The CDR3 DNA follows: TGTGCCAGCAGCCGGGGGGACACCTATAATTCACCCCTCCACTTT. This encodes CASSRGDTYNSPLHF.